The 5 T cell receptor beta chains presented below share a single source sample, sequenced in a study of siplizumab effects on memory and regulatory T cells. Libraries were prepared by immunoSEQ multiplex PCR; TCRdb keeps only in-frame clonotypes and omits some of them. The sample includes roughly 64,000 clones, 90% to 97% of them seen just once. Sequenced material: naive CD8+ T cells sorted from blood. These receptors were taken from a human donor in good health.

V is TRBV27 and J is TRBJ2-1, with a possible D match to TRBD1 (5 bases). The ends were cut back, 5 bases at V and 0 bases at J, with 11 bases in the middle. The CDR3 runs 15 residues. The germline gives CDR1 MNHEY, CDR2 SMNVEV (reference sequence). The CDR3 loop is CASSPTVSSYNEQFF. The CDR3 DNA follows: TGTGCCAGCAGTCCGACAGTGAGCTCCTACAATGAGCAGTTCTTC.

The chain links TRBV28 to TRBJ2-3, with D possibly matching TRBD2 (5 bases). The CDR3 loop spans 15 amino acids. Germline V gene sequence: CDR1 MDHEN, CDR2 SYDVKM. Between the trimmed V and J ends, which lost 1 base and 1 base, there was a span of 9 bases. As DNA, the CDR3 is TGTGCCAGCAGTTTATACCGGGGTGGCACAGATACGCAGTATTTT. Amino acids: CASSLYRGGTDTQYF.

The rearrangement links TRBV18 to TRBJ1-5; TRBD1 matches 10 bases. The ends lost 3 bases at V and 3 bases at J; junction bases unmatched: 2. Germline V gives CDR1 KGHSH, CDR2 LQKENI. CDR3 size: 15 residues. CDR3 DNA: TGTGCCAGCTCACCGACAGGGGGCATCAATCAGCCCCAGCATTTT. Translated: CASSPTGGINQPQHF.

This sequence joins TRBV6-1 and TRBJ1-2; D is ambiguous. V was cut by 0 bases and J by 3 bases, with 8 bases left in between. The CDR3 spans 14 residues. Germline values: CDR1 MNHNS, CDR2 SASEGT. The CDR3 loop reads CASSEANTDYGYTF. CDR3 in DNA: TGTGCCAGCAGTGAAGCGAACACAGACTATGGCTACACCTTC.

The CDR3 sequence: CSVPGQTYYEQYF. The CDR3 region has the DNA TGCAGCGTACCGGGACAGACTTACTACGAGCAGTACTTC. The V gene is TRBV29-1, the J gene TRBJ2-7; the match to TRBD1 covers 7 bases. CDR3 length: 13 amino acids. The V segment lost 6 bases and the J segment 3 bases; nucleotides outside the gene matches: 8. The germline V gene encodes CDR1 SQVTM and CDR2 ANQGSEA.